This is a list of T cell receptor beta chains from one sample in a study of beta chain features in type 1 diabetes. Sequencing used immunoSEQ multiplex PCR; TCRdb keeps in-frame clones, though not all of them. The sample consists of about 140,000 clones, 13% of them appearing once. Sequenced sample: central memory CD4+ T cells from blood. The receptors come from a man between 18 and 29 years old with type 1 diabetes. Both conserved end residues are trimmed from each CDR3. The D gene is left open where the match is weak.

d_gene	v_gene	j_gene	CDR3aa
TRBD2	TRBV10-3	TRBJ2-3	AIKGTSATDTQY
TRBD1	TRBV11-3	TRBJ1-1	ASSLTGAEAF
TRBD1	TRBV2	TRBJ1-3	ASSRGQETSGNTIY
.	TRBV30	TRBJ1-5	ACQLQSNQPQH
.	TRBV18	TRBJ2-2	ASSPGLLINTGELF
.	TRBV29-1	TRBJ1-2	SVERGTNYGYT
.	TRBV28	TRBJ1-5	ASMGGNQPQH
.	TRBV7-2	TRBJ1-5	ASSFVNSNQPQH
.	TRBV5-6	TRBJ2-1	ASSFPGAAEQF
TRBD2	TRBV19	TRBJ2-1	ASSGLEGFYNEQF
.	TRBV28	TRBJ1-2	ASSLFSGGVGYT
.	TRBV10-3	TRBJ1-2	AISDTGFDYGYT
.	TRBV2	TRBJ2-1	ASSETPYNEQF
TRBD1	TRBV27	TRBJ1-2	ASSPLGQGTDGYT
.	TRBV6-5	TRBJ1-4	ASGLGVGGEKLF
.	TRBV5-1	TRBJ1-1	ASSLVGQFGDTEAF
.	TRBV6-6	TRBJ1-2	ASSSRGDRLGYT
.	TRBV9	TRBJ2-7	ASGPSRLSYEQY
TRBD2	TRBV30	TRBJ2-5	AWSLPERGSGTQY
.	TRBV7-8	TRBJ2-4	ASSPEVGTAQY
.	TRBV5-1	TRBJ2-1	ASSPLVAAEQF
.	TRBV30	TRBJ1-2	AWSAALGSYT
.	TRBV7-9	TRBJ1-2	ASSLSFPGGYT
.	TRBV7-8	TRBJ1-6	ASSGGGSYNSPLH
TRBD2	TRBV2	TRBJ2-5	ASPVGTSRQETQY
.	TRBV28	TRBJ2-7	ASSFVNREYEQY
TRBD1	TRBV7-2	TRBJ1-5	ASSLEGAGGTQPQH
.	TRBV5-1	TRBJ1-5	ASSFGGAGQPQH
.	TRBV7-7	TRBJ2-5	ASSLAQGWGQETQY
TRBD1	TRBV27	TRBJ1-2	ASSLYRGSNYGYT
TRBD2	TRBV5-4	TRBJ2-3	ASSWDYLTDTQY
.	TRBV7-9	TRBJ1-2	ASSSEYRSGYT
TRBD1	TRBV29-1	TRBJ2-5	SGDRAQETQY
.	TRBV2	TRBJ1-1	ASSEGRVEAF
TRBD1	TRBV6-5	TRBJ2-4	ASSVGDSKNIQY
.	TRBV7-6	TRBJ2-3	ASSLVGISTDTQY